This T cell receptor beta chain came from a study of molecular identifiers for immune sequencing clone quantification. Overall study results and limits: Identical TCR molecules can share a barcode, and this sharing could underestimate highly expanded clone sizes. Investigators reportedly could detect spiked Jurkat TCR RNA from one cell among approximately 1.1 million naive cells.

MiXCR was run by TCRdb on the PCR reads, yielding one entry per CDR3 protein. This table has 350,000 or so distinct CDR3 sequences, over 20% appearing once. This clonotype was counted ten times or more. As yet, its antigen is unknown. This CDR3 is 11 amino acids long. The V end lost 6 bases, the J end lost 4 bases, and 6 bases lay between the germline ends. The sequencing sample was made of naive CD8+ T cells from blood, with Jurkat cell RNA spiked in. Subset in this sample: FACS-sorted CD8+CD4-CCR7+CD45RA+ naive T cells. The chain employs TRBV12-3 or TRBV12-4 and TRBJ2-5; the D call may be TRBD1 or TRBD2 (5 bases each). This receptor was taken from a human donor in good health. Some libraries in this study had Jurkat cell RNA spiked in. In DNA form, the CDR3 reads TGTGCCAGCAGGGGGACAGAGACCCAGTACTTC. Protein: CASRGTETQYF.